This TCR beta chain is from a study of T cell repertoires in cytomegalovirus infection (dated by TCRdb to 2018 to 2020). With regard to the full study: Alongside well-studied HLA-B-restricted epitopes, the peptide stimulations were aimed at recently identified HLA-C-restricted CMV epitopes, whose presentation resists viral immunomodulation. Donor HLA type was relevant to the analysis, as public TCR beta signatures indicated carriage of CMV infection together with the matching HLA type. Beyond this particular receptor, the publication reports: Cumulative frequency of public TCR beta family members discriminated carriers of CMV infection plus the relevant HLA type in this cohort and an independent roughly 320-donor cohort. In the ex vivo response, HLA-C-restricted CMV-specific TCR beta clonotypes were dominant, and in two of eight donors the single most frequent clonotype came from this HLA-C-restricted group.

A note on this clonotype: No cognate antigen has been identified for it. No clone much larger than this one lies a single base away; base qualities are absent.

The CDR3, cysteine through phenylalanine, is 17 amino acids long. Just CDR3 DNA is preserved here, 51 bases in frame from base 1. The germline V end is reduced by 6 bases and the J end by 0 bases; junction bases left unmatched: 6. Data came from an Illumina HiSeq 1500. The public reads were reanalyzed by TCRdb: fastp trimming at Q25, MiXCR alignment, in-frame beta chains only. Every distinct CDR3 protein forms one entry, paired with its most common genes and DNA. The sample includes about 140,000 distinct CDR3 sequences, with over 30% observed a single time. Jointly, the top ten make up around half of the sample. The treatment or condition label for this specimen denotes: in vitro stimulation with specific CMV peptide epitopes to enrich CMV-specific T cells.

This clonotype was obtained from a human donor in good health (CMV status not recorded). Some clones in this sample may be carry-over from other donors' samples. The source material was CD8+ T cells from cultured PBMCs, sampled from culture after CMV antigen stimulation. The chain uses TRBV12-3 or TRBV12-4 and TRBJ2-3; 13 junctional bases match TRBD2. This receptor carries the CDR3 CASRGLAGSRSTDTQYF. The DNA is TGTGCCAGCAGGGGACTAGCGGGGAGCCGTAGCACAGATACGCAGTATTTT.